The next 14 T cell receptor beta chains were all read from a single sample in a study of shared clonotypes between healthy human individuals. Sequenced by immunoSEQ multiplex PCR; TCRdb stores in-frame clones only, minus some. The sample has about 1 million clones, 60% to 80% seen once. Sequencing was carried out using memory CD4+ T cells sorted from blood. The subset denotes: CD45RA-negative fraction. Receptors were obtained from a man between 18 and 29 years old in good health.

This clone appeared a single time. The rearrangement uses TRBV11-3 and TRBJ1-1; D gene unclear. Looked up from germline, CDR1 is SGHNT and CDR2 is YENEEA. The CDR3 covers 13 residues. Deletions cut 0 bases from V and 4 bases from J, with 6 bases between. The CDR3 DNA follows: TGTGCCAGCAGCTTAGATGGGATCACTGAAGCTTTCTTT. Its translation: CASSLDGITEAFF.

This clone has just one count. V gene TRBV21-1 combines with J gene TRBJ2-2; TRBD1 reflects the table's D call only, with no check against the DNA. TRBV21-1 is a documented pseudogene. The length of the CDR3 is 17 residues. The chain's CDR3 is CASSKDRGLEETGELFF. The DNA of the CDR3 is TGTGCCAGCAGCAAAGACAGGGGGCTTGAAGAAACGGGGGAGCTGTTTTTT.

This chain joins TRBV5-1 and TRBJ1-2; D remains ambiguous. Trimming pared 0 bases from V and 2 bases from J, leaving 11 bases between. CDR1 SGHRS and CDR2 YFSETQ come from the germline V gene. This CDR3 spans 15 amino acids. For the CDR3, the DNA is TGCGCCAGCAGCTTGGACGGTACCAGCAACTATGGCTACACCTTC. This encodes CASSLDGTSNYGYTF.

The chain has TRBV12-2 and TRBJ2-3; no DNA check was done on the table's D call, TRBD2. TRBV12-2 is recorded as a pseudogene. This CDR3 is 21 amino acids long. CDR3 coding DNA: TGTGCAAGTCGCTTAGCGGGGCCCTGGACTAGCGGGGGACAGGGGACAGATACGCAGTATTTT. Its protein is CASRLAGPWTSGGQGTDTQYF.

This clone was detected once. V gene TRBV2 combines with J gene TRBJ2-3; D uncertain. The V and J ends lost 2 bases and 2 bases respectively, with 5 bases between them. Germline V CDR1 and CDR2: SNHLY, FYNNEI. The CDR3 is 13 amino acids. In nucleotides, the CDR3 is TGTGCCAGCAGTGAACCTCTCACAGATACGCAGTATTTT. Protein sequence: CASSEPLTDTQYF.

V usage is TRBV7-3 and J usage is TRBJ1-3; D gene unclear. CDR3 size: 13 residues. The V gene's germline CDR1 is SGHTA and CDR2 FQGTGA. V lost 1 base, J lost 3 bases, and 4 bases lay in between. DNA for the CDR3: TGTGCCAGCAGCTTAAATTATGGAAACACCATATATTTT. This encodes CASSLNYGNTIYF. Full variable domain (remainder filled in from reference TRBV7-3 and TRBJ1-3): GAGVSQTPSNKVTEKGKYVELRCDPISGHTALYWYRQSLGQGPEFLIYFQGTGAADDSGLPNDRFFAVRPEGSVSTLKIQRTERGDSAVYLCASSLNYGNTIYFGEGSWLTVV.

The J gene is TRBJ1-4, the V gene TRBV28; possible D gene TRBD1, 6 bases. The V gene's germline CDR1 is MDHEN and CDR2 SYDVKM. This CDR3 has 15 residues. Deletions cut 10 bases from V and 0 bases from J, with 15 bases between. The CDR3 coding sequence is TGTGCCACAGAAGAACAGGGTGCAACTAATGAAAAACTGTTTTTT. Its translation: CATEEQGATNEKLFF.

V gene TRBV30 combines with J gene TRBJ2-5; a weak D match, TRBD2 (5 bases). The J call could be wrong; TRBJ2-7 is a better fit for the DNA end. Germline CDR1 and CDR2: GTSNPN and SVGIG (reference sequence). The CDR3 sequence is 11 residues long. CDR3 protein: CAWRRAYEQYF. DNA of the CDR3: TGTGCCTGGCGGCGGGCCTACGAGCAGTACTTC.

This chain joins TRBV5-1 and TRBJ1-1; TRBD1 is a possible D gene (5 bases). V was cut by 0 bases and J by 3 bases, with 9 bases left in between. This CDR3 contains 14 residues. The germline V gene has CDR1 SGHRS and CDR2 YFSETQ. In nucleotides, the CDR3 is TGCGCCAGCAGCTTGGACAGGAGGTACACTGAAGCTTTCTTT. It yields the protein CASSLDRRYTEAFF. Combining the CDR3 with reference TRBV5-1 and TRBJ1-1 gives the whole variable domain KAGVTQTPRYLIKTRGQQVTLSCSPISGHRSVSWYQQTPGQGLQFLFEYFSETQRNKGNFPGRFSGRQFSNSRSEMNVSTLELGDSALYLCASSLDRRYTEAFFGQGTRLTVV.

This clone appeared a few times. This chain uses TRBV6-5 with TRBJ1-6, with 10 bases identical to TRBD1. This CDR3 is 14 amino acids long. V shed 6 bases, J shed 8 bases, and the junction held 4 bases outside the gene matches. In germline, CDR1 is MNHEY, CDR2 SVGAGI. In nucleotides, the CDR3 is TGTGCCAGCAGGACAGGGGGCCGGGATTCACCCCTCCACTTT. Its translation is CASRTGGRDSPLHF.

This chain connects TRBV11-2 to TRBJ1-2; maybe TRBD1 (6 bases). V dropped 4 bases and J dropped 4 bases, with 16 bases sitting between them. The germline gives CDR1 SGHAT, CDR2 FQNNGV. The CDR3 has 15 amino acids. In nucleotides, the CDR3 is TGTGCCAGCAGCTGGGGGGCAGGGGCTGGCTATGGCTACACCTTC. It translates to CASSWGAGAGYGYTF.

The sample holds many counts of this clone. The V call is TRBV27, the J call TRBJ1-1; 7 bases line up with TRBD1. The germline gives CDR1 MNHEY, CDR2 SMNVEV (reference sequence). The CDR3 length is 14 residues. V was pared by 10 bases and J by 1 base, with 9 bases of the junction left unmatched. CDR3 region: CATHRQGGNTEAFF. CDR3 coding DNA: TGTGCCACCCATAGACAGGGCGGGAACACTGAAGCTTTCTTT.

The chain is built from TRBV30 and TRBJ2-7; possibly TRBD1 for D (6 bases). Trimming took 4 bases from V and 4 from J, leaving 11 bases between them. The CDR3 loop spans 12 amino acids. Germline V CDR1 and CDR2: GTSNPN, SVGIG (reference sequence). The CDR3: CAWNRDKYEQYF. In DNA form, the CDR3 reads TGTGCCTGGAACCGGGACAAATACGAGCAGTACTTC. Drawing the rest from reference TRBV30 and TRBJ2-7, the complete variable domain is SQTIHQWPATLVQPVGSPLSLECTVEGTSNPNLYWYRQAAGRGLQLLFYSVGIGQISSEVPQNLSASRPQDRQFILSSKKLLLSDSGFYLCAWNRDKYEQYFGPGTRLTVT.

V is TRBV2 and J is TRBJ2-5, with TRBD2 identical over 13 bases. V dropped 1 base and J dropped 2; count of bases not matched to a gene: 10. Germline loops: CDR1 SNHLY, CDR2 FYNNEI. CDR3 length: 19 amino acids. CDR3 loop: CASSEGIPGLAGLQETQYF. The CDR3 nucleotides read TGTGCCAGCAGTGAAGGAATTCCGGGACTAGCGGGGCTACAAGAGACCCAGTACTTC.